The rows below give T cell receptor beta chains drawn from one sample of a study of CD8 T cells in Susac syndrome. One entry per CDR3 protein results from TCRdb running MiXCR on the immunoSEQ multiplex PCR reads. Of approximately 180,000 distinct CDR3 sequences in the sample, around 94% were seen once. Sequencing used CD4+ T cells from PBMCs. All receptors derive from a human donor with Susac syndrome. CDR3s include the opening cysteine and the closing phenylalanine or tryptophan. A D gene is named only where the DNA matches it firmly. Some rows have no size entry. The others give once, few or many, or a class for an expanded clone.

V	size	D	length	J	DNA	CDR3
TRBV2	.	.	17	TRBJ2-6	TGTGCCAGCAATCCCCAGGGTTCCCTCTCTGGGGCCAACGTCCTGACTTTC	CASNPQGSLSGANVLTF
TRBV6-2/TRBV6-3	.	.	17	TRBJ2-7	TGTGCCAGCAGTCCCTGGATGCCGAGCGGGTCGGGCGACGAGCAGTACTTC	CASSPWMPSGSGDEQYF
TRBV18	.	.	15	TRBJ1-4	TGTGCCAGCTCAATTGAGGCAGGGAATAATGAAAAACTGTTTTTT	CASSIEAGNNEKLFF
TRBV2	once	TRBD1	15	TRBJ2-2	TGTGCCAGCAGCCCTACAGGGGGGAACACCGGGGAGCTGTTTTTT	CASSPTGGNTGELFF
TRBV9	once	.	13	TRBJ1-2	TGTGCCAGCAGCTACGGGACCCTTGATGGCTACACCTTC	CASSYGTLDGYTF
TRBV18	.	TRBD1	14	TRBJ1-2	TGTGCCAGCTCACCTTCGGGACAGGGCTATGGCTACACCTTC	CASSPSGQGYGYTF
TRBV7-2	.	.	11	TRBJ2-4	TGTGCCAGCAGCCGGGTAAACATTCAGTACTTC	CASSRVNIQYF
TRBV7-9	.	.	13	TRBJ1-5	TGTGCCAGCAGCCCACAGGGAGATCAGCCCCAGCATTTT	CASSPQGDQPQHF
TRBV29-1	.	.	11	TRBJ1-1	TGCAGCGCCACATCCAACACTGAAGCTTTCTTT	CSATSNTEAFF
TRBV30	once	.	13	TRBJ1-1	TGTGCCTGGAGTCAGACAGTAAACACTGAAGCTTTCTTT	CAWSQTVNTEAFF
TRBV7-9	.	.	13	TRBJ2-5	TGTGCCAGCAGCTTATTAGGGCGAGAGACCCAGTACTTC	CASSLLGRETQYF
TRBV3-1	.	.	15	TRBJ1-2	TGTGCCAGCAGCCCAATGGCCAGGGCCAACTATGGCTACACCTTC	CASSPMARANYGYTF
TRBV5-6	.	.	14	TRBJ1-6	TGTGCCAGCAGCTCGTTAGGGAATAATTCACCCCTCCACTTT	CASSSLGNNSPLHF
TRBV5-6	.	.	17	TRBJ2-7	TGTGCCAGCAGCTTGGAGGGGCCCTTTGGGGCCTTTTACGAGCAGTACTTC	CASSLEGPFGAFYEQYF
TRBV3-1	once	.	15	TRBJ2-2	TGTGCCAGCAGCCCTGACTTGCCCGGGGCCGGGGAGCTGTTTTTT	CASSPDLPGAGELFF
TRBV2	few	.	14	TRBJ1-5	TGTGCCAGCAGTGGGGGGAACAGCAATCAGCCCCAGCATTTT	CASSGGNSNQPQHF
TRBV20-1	.	TRBD2	17	TRBJ2-1	TGCAGTGCTAGAGTTGAGCGGGGCCTCAGCTCCTACAATGAGCAGTTCTTC	CSARVERGLSSYNEQFF
TRBV20-1	few	TRBD1	14	TRBJ2-7	TGCAGTGCTAGCAGGCAGGGGGCCTCCTACGAGCAGTACTTC	CSASRQGASYEQYF
TRBV19	once	.	14	TRBJ2-3	TGTGCCAGTAGTCCCAGCGGAGTCACAGATACGCAGTATTTT	CASSPSGVTDTQYF
TRBV3-1	.	TRBD2	17	TRBJ2-1	TGTGCCAGCAGCCAAGTCCTTAGCGGGGGGGCCTACAATGAGCAGTTCTTC	CASSQVLSGGAYNEQFF
TRBV20-1	.	TRBD1	13	TRBJ1-1	TGCAGTGCTATATGGACAGGGTGGACTGAAGCTTTCTTT	CSAIWTGWTEAFF
TRBV7-8	.	TRBD2	21	TRBJ2-3	TGTGCCAGCAGCTTAGAGCATCTAGCGGGAGCGTGGCGTTTAGGCACAGATACGCAGTATTTT	CASSLEHLAGAWRLGTDTQYF
TRBV7-2	.	.	17	TRBJ2-6	TGTGCCAGCAGCTTAGCGGGGGCTAGCTCTGGGGCCAACGTCCTGACTTTC	CASSLAGASSGANVLTF
TRBV30	.	.	12	TRBJ1-3	TGTGCCTGTGGACCATCTGGAAACACCATATATTTT	CACGPSGNTIYF
TRBV9	.	.	16	TRBJ2-5	TGTGCCAGCAGCTCATCTCTAGCACCCGGCGGAGAGACCCAGTACTTC	CASSSSLAPGGETQYF
TRBV2	once	TRBD1	14	TRBJ1-4	TGTGCCAGCAGCTCTGACAGGGATGATGAAAAACTGTTTTTT	CASSSDRDDEKLFF